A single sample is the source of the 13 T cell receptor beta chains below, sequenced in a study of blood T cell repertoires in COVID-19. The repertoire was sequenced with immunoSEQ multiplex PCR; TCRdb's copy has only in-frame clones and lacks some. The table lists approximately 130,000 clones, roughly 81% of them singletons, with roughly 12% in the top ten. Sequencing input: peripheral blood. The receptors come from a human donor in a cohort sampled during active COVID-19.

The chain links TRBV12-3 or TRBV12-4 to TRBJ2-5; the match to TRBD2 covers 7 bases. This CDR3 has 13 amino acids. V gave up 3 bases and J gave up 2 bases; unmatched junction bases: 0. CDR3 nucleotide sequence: TGTGCCAGCAGTTTCGGGGGGCAAGAGACCCAGTACTTC. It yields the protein CASSFGGQETQYF.

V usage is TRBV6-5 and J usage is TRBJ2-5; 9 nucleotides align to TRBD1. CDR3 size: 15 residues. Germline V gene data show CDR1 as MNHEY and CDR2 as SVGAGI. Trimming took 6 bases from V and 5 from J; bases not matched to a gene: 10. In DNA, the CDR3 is TGTGCCAGCAGCACCGGGACAGGGTATTCGGAGACCCAGTACTTC. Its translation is CASSTGTGYSETQYF.

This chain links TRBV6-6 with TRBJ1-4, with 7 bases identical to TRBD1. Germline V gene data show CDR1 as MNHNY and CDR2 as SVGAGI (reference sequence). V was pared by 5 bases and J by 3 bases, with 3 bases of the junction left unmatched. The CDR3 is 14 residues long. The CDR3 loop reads CASSQGQPNEKLFF. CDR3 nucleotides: TGTGCCAGCAGTCAGGGACAGCCTAATGAAAAACTGTTTTTT.

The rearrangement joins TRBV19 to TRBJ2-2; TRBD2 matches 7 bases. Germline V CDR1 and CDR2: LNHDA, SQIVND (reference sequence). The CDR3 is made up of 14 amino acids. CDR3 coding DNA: TGTGCTTCCATGGGGGGGTCGGCCACCGGGGAGCTGTTTTTT. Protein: CASMGGSATGELFF.

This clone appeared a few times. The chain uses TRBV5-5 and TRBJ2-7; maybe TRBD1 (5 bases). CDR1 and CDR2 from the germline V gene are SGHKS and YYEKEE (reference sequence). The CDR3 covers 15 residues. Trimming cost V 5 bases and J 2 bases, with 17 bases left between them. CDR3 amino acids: CASRVTDTSTYEQYF. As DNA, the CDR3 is TGTGCCAGCAGGGTTACGGACACCTCCACCTACGAGCAGTACTTC. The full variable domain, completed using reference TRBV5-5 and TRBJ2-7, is DAGVTQSPTHLIKTRGQQVTLRCSPISGHKSVSWYQQVLGQGPQFIFQYYEKEERGRGNFPDRFSARQFPNYSSELNVNALLLGDSALYLCASRVTDTSTYEQYFGPGTRLTVT.

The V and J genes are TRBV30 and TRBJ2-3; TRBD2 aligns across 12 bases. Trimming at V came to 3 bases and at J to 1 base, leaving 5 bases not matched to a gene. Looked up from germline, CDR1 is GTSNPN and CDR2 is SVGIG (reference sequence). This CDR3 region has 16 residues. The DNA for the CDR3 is TGTGCCTGGAGCCGGGGACTAGCGGGCCGCACAGATACGCAGTATTTT. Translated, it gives CAWSRGLAGRTDTQYF.

CDR3 amino acids: CASSPGTGGRYEQYF. The CDR3 nucleotides read TGTGCCAGCTCACCCGGGACAGGGGGACGTTACGAGCAGTACTTC. The chain couples TRBV18 to TRBJ2-7, with 11 bases that match TRBD1. The CDR3 contains 15 residues. V shed 3 bases, J shed 4 bases, and the junction held 5 bases outside the gene matches. In germline, CDR1 is KGHSH, CDR2 LQKENI.

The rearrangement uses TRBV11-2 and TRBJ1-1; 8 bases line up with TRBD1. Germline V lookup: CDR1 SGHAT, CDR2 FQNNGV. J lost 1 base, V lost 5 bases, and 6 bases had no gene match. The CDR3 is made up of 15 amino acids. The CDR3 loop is CASSQGQGPNTEAFF. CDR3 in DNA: TGTGCCAGCAGCCAAGGACAGGGACCGAACACTGAAGCTTTCTTT.

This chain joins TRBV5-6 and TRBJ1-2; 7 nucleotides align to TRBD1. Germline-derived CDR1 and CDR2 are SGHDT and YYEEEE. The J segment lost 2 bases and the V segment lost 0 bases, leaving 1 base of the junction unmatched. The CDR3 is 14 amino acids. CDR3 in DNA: TGTGCCAGCAGCTTGGACAGGGGAAACTATGGCTACACCTTC. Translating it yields CASSLDRGNYGYTF.

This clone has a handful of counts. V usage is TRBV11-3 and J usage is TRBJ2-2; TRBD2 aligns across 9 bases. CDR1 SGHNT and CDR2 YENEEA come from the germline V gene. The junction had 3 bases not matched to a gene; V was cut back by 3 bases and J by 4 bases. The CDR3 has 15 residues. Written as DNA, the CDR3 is TGTGCCAGCAGCTTGAGCGGGGGGTTCACCGGGGAGCTGTTTTTT. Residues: CASSLSGGFTGELFF.

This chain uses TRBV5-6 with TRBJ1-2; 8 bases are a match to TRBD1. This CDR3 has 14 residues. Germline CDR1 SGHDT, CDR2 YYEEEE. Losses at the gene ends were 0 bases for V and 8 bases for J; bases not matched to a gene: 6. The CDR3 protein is CASSLGGTGEGYTF. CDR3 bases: TGTGCCAGCAGCTTGGGGGGGACAGGCGAAGGCTACACCTTC.

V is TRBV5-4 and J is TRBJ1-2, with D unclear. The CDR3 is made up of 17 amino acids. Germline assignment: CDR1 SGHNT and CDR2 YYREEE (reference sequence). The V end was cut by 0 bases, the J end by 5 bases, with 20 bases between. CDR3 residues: CASSLARSRAGFYGYTF. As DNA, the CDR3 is TGTGCCAGCAGCTTGGCCCGGAGTCGAGCGGGGTTTTATGGCTACACCTTC.

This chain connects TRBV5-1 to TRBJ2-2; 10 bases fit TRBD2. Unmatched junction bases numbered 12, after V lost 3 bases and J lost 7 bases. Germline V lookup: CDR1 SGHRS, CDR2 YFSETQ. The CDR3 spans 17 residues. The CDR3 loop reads CASSSRGAGGKVGELFF. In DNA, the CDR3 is TGCGCCAGCAGCTCCCGTGGAGCGGGGGGGAAGGTCGGGGAGCTGTTTTTT.